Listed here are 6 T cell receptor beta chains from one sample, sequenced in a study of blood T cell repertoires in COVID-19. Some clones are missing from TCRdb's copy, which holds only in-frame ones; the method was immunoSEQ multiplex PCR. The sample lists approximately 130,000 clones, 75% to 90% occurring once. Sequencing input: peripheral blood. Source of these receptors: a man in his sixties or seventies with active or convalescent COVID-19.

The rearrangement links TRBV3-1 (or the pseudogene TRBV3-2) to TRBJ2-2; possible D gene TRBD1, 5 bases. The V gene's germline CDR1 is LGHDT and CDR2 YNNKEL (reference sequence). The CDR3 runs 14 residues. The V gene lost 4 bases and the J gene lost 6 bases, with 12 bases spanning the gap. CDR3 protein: CASSLSLGAGELFF. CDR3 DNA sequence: TGTGCCAGCAGCCTTAGCCTAGGGGCCGGGGAGCTGTTTTTT.

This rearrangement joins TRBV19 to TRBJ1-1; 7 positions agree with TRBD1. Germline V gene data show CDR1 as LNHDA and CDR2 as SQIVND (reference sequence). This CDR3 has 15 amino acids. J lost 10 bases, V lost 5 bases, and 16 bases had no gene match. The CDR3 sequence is CASSPRQGLDGRAFF. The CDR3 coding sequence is TGTGCCAGTAGTCCCCGACAGGGATTAGATGGAAGAGCTTTCTTT.

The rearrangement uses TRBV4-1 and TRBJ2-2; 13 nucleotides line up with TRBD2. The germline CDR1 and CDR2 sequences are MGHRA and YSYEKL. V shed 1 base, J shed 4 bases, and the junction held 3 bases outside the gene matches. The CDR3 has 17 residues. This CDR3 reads CASSQGTSGSFTGELFF. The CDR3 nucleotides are TGCGCCAGCAGCCAAGGGACTAGCGGGAGCTTCACCGGGGAGCTGTTTTTT.

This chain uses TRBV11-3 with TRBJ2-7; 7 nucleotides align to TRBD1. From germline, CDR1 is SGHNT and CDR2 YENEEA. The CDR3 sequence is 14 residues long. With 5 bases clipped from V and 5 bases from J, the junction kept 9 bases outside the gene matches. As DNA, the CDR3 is TGTGCCAGCAGCACACGACAGGGACGGAACGAGCAGTACTTC. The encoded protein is CASSTRQGRNEQYF.

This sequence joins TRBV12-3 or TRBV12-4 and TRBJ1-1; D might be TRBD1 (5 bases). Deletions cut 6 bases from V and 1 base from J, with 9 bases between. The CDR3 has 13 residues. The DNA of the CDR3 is TGTGCCAGCAGGCAGGGCTCGAACACTGAAGCTTTCTTT. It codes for CASRQGSNTEAFF.

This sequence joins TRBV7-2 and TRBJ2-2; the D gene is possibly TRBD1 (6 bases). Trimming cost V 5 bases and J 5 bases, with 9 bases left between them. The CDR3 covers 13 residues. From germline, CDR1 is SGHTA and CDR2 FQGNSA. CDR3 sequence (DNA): TGTGCCAGCAGCGGACAGATTACCGGGGAGCTGTTTTTT. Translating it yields CASSGQITGELFF.